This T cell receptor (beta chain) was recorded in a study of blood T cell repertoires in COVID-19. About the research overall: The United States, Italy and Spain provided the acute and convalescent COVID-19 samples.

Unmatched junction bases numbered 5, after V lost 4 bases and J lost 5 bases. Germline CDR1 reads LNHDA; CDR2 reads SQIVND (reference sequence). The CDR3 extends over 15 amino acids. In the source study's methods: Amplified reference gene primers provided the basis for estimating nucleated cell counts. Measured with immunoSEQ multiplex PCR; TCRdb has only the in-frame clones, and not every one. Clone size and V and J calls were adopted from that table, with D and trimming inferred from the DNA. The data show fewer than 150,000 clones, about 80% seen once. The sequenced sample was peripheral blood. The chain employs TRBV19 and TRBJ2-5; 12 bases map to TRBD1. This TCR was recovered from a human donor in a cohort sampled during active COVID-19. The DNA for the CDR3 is TGTGCCAGTAGTACCGGGACAGGGGGCGCGGAGACCCAGTACTTC. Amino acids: CASSTGTGGAETQYF.